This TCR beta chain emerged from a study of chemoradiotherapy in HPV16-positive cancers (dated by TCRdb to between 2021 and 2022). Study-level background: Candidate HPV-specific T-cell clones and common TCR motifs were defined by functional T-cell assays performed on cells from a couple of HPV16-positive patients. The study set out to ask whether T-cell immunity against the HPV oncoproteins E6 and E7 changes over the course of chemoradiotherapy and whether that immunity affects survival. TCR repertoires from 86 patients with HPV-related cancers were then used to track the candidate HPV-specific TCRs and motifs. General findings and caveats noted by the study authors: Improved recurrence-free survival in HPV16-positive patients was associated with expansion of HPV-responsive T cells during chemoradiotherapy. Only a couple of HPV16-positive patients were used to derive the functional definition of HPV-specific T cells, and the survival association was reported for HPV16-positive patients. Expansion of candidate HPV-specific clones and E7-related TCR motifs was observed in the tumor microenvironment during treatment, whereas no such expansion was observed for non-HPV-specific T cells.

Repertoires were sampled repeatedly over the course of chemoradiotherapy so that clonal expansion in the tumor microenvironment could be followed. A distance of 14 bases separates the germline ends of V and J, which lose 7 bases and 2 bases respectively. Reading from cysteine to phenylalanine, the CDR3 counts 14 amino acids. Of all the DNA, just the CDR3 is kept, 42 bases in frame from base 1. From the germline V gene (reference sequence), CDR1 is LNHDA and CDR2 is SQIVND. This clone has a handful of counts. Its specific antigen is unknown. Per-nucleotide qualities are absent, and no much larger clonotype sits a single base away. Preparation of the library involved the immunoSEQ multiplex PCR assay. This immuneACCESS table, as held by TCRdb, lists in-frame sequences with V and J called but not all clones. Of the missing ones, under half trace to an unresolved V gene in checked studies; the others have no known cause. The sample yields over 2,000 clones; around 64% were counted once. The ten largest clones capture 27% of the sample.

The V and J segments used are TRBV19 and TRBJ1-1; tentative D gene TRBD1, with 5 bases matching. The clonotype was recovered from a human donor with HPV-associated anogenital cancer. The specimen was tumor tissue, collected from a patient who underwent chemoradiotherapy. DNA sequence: TGTGCCAGTATCGGGGCAACGACTAACACTGAAGCTTTCTTT. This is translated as CASIGATTNTEAFF.